These 24 T cell receptor beta chains came from one sample sequenced in a study of blood T cell repertoires in COVID-19. Sequenced by immunoSEQ multiplex PCR; TCRdb stores in-frame clones only, minus some. Of 200,000 to 250,000 clones in the sample, less than 90% were seen once. The sequenced material came from PBMCs or T cells enriched from blood (not recorded which). The receptor set was obtained from a woman aged 45-65 years in a cohort exposed to, infected with or recovered from COVID-19 (not recorded which).

A single count supports this clone. The rearrangement uses TRBV5-1 and TRBJ2-1, with 9 nucleotides matching TRBD1. The germline V gene has CDR1 SGHRS and CDR2 YFSETQ. The CDR3 has 15 amino acids. The V and J ends lost 7 bases and 5 bases, in that order; junction bases with no gene match: 10. Here the CDR3 DNA reads TGCGCCAGCCCCTTAAGGACAGGGGCCCACAATGAGCAGTTCTTC. Amino acid sequence: CASPLRTGAHNEQFF.

This sequence joins TRBV18 and TRBJ1-1, with 9 bases aligning to TRBD1. With V trimmed by 3 bases and J by 1 base, 0 bases remained unmatched. CDR1 is KGHSH, CDR2 LQKENI, per germline. This CDR3 contains 14 residues. The DNA of the CDR3 is TGTGCCAGCTCACCGGACAGGGGGAACACTGAAGCTTTCTTT. As protein: CASSPDRGNTEAFF.

The chain uses TRBV7-9 and TRBJ1-1; D perhaps matches TRBD1 (5 bases). V was shortened by 5 bases and J by 12 bases, with 28 bases between the two germline ends. This CDR3 spans 16 amino acids. CDR1 is SEHNR, CDR2 FQNEAQ, per germline (reference sequence). Written as DNA, the CDR3 is TGTGCCAGCAGCGACCCAGGGAGGGAGGCCCGAATGGTAACTTTCTTT. Translation: CASSDPGREARMVTFF.

In its sample, this clone was seen once. The J gene is TRBJ1-2, the V gene TRBV14; D unresolved. Germline V gene lookup returns CDR1 SGHDN and CDR2 FVKESK. Trimming took 3 bases from V and 4 from J, leaving 12 bases between them. The CDR3 is 14 residues long. This CDR3 is CASSHLGGFYGYTF. The CDR3 DNA reads as TGTGCCAGCAGCCATCTGGGAGGTTTCTATGGCTACACCTTC.

The chain links TRBV7-2 to TRBJ1-2, with D maybe TRBD1 (5 bases). Germline V gene lookup returns CDR1 SGHTA and CDR2 FQGNSA. This CDR3 contains 12 residues. Trimming took 5 bases from V and 8 from J, leaving 12 bases between them. The CDR3 reads CASSETGAGYTF. The CDR3 region has the DNA TGTGCCAGCAGCGAAACAGGTGCGGGCTACACCTTC. The full variable domain, its missing parts supplied by reference TRBV7-2 and TRBJ1-2, is GAGVSQSPSNKVTEKGKDVELRCDPISGHTALYWYRQSLGQGLEFLIYFQGNSAPDKSGLPSDRFSAERTGGSVSTLTIQRTQQEDSAVYLCASSETGAGYTFGSGTRLTVV.

The rearrangement uses TRBV11-2 and TRBJ2-7, with 11 bases matching TRBD1. This CDR3 region has 16 residues. V was pared by 5 bases and J by 2 bases, with 8 bases of the junction left unmatched. In germline, CDR1 is SGHAT, CDR2 FQNNGV. CDR3: CASSIGTGGGTYEQYF. The CDR3, as DNA: TGTGCCAGCAGCATCGGGACAGGGGGGGGAACCTACGAGCAGTACTTC.

The chain employs TRBV30 and TRBJ2-7; D might be TRBD1 (6 bases). Looked up from germline, CDR1 is GTSNPN and CDR2 is SVGIG (reference sequence). The CDR3 loop spans 12 amino acids. The V end was cut by 5 bases, the J end by 5 bases, with 13 bases between. CDR3 protein: CAWGRGIHEQYF. The CDR3 DNA follows: TGTGCCTGGGGCAGGGGAATCCACGAGCAGTACTTC.

V gene TRBV25-1 combines with J gene TRBJ1-4; D is ambiguous. The CDR3 contains 15 residues. Germline lookup yields CDR1 MGHDK and CDR2 SYGVNS. V gave up 1 base and J gave up 4 bases, with 10 bases separating them. The CDR3 protein is CASSESVVINEKLFF. The CDR3 nucleotides read TGTGCCAGCAGTGAATCAGTGGTTATTAATGAAAAACTGTTTTTT.

This chain uses TRBV7-2 with TRBJ1-1, with no clear D. The CDR3 runs 12 residues. Trimming shortened V by 5 bases and J by 11 bases, and 15 bases separated the two germline ends. From germline, CDR1 is SGHTA and CDR2 FQGNSA. CDR3 DNA sequence: TGTGCCAGCAGCACGACATCTTTCGAGGCTTTCTTT. Translating gives CASSTTSFEAFF. Full variable domain (missing parts from reference TRBV7-2 and TRBJ1-1): GAGVSQSPSNKVTEKGKDVELRCDPISGHTALYWYRQSLGQGLEFLIYFQGNSAPDKSGLPSDRFSAERTGGSVSTLTIQRTQQEDSAVYLCASSTTSFEAFFGQGTRLTVV.

V usage is TRBV7-3 and J usage is TRBJ1-1; 7 bases line up with TRBD1. This CDR3 spans 12 amino acids. From germline, CDR1 is SGHTA and CDR2 FQGTGA. V trimming: 5 bases; J trimming: 7 bases; junction bases outside the gene matches: 4. The CDR3 DNA follows: TGTGCCAGCAGCCAAGGGACAGATGAAGCTTTCTTT. Translated, it gives CASSQGTDEAFF.

In its sample, this clone was seen a few times. The V call is TRBV10-2, the J call TRBJ2-7; D is possibly TRBD1 (5 bases). V gave up 6 bases and J gave up 3 bases, with 12 bases separating them. In germline, CDR1 is WSHSY, CDR2 SAAADI. The CDR3 sequence is 13 residues long. This CDR3 is CASSWTRGYEQYF. The CDR3 DNA follows: TGCGCCAGCAGCTGGACAAGAGGCTACGAGCAGTACTTC.

The CDR3 DNA is TGTGCCAGCAGCATTACCGGGGGAGACGAGCAGTACTTC. Residues: CASSITGGDEQYF. The chain has TRBV7-2 and TRBJ2-7; D perhaps matches TRBD2 (6 bases). The CDR3 contains 13 residues. V was cut by 5 bases and J by 5 bases, with 13 bases left in between. The germline V gene has CDR1 SGHTA and CDR2 FQGNSA.

The chain recombines TRBV13 with TRBJ2-7, with D possibly matching TRBD1 (6 bases). CDR1 PRHDT and CDR2 FYEKMQ come from the germline V gene (reference sequence). Trimming took off 5 bases at V and 4 bases at J, with 24 bases between the two ends. The CDR3 contains 17 residues. CDR3 sequence reads: CASSPAGGWTEKYEQYF. Here the CDR3 DNA reads TGTGCCAGCAGCCCAGCCGGAGGTTGGACAGAAAAATACGAGCAGTACTTC.

This chain's CDR3 is CSASLSGAYNSPLHF. For the CDR3, the DNA is TGCAGTGCTAGTTTATCGGGGGCCTATAATTCACCCCTCCACTTT. The rearrangement uses TRBV20-1 and TRBJ1-6; weak D call: TRBD1 (5 bases). This CDR3 is built from 15 residues. Germline values: CDR1 DFQATT, CDR2 SNEGSKA (reference sequence). V was clipped by 3 bases and J by 2 bases, with 11 bases between them.

In this sample, this clone turned up a few times. The V call is TRBV20-1, the J call TRBJ2-7; possibly TRBD2 for D (5 bases). V dropped 7 bases and J dropped 2 bases, with 9 bases sitting between them. Germline CDR1 reads DFQATT; CDR2 reads SNEGSKA (reference sequence). The CDR3 length is 11 residues. The CDR3 spells CSGTPPYEQYF. DNA for the CDR3: TGCAGTGGGACTCCCCCCTACGAGCAGTACTTC.

The chain combines TRBV7-8 with TRBJ1-1; 7 nucleotides agree with TRBD1. Germline CDR1 is SGHVS and CDR2 is FQNEAQ. The CDR3 is made up of 16 amino acids. Losses at the gene ends were 5 bases for V and 1 base for J; bases not matched to a gene: 10. In nucleotides, the CDR3 is TGTGCCAGCAGCCCGAGACAGGGACGGGGGAACACTGAAGCTTTCTTT. Its protein is CASSPRQGRGNTEAFF.

This clone showed up just a few times. The chain carries TRBV27 and TRBJ1-2, with D tentatively TRBD1 (6 bases). Trimming took off 0 bases at V and 1 base at J, with 18 bases between the two ends. The CDR3 has 18 amino acids. CDR1 is MNHEY, CDR2 SMNVEV, per germline (reference sequence). The CDR3, as DNA: TGTGCCAGCAGTTTATCCGGGACAATTCCCGACCTTAACTATGGCTACACCTTC. Protein product: CASSLSGTIPDLNYGYTF.

This clone was counted between two and nine times. The chain combines TRBV7-2 with TRBJ2-1; 8 bases fit TRBD2. The germline V gene encodes CDR1 SGHTA and CDR2 FQGNSA. Trimming took 5 bases from V and 6 from J; bases not matched to a gene: 9. The CDR3 is 15 residues long. The DNA for the CDR3 is TGTGCCAGCAGCCAAAACAGCGGGGGCTCCAATGAGCAGTTCTTC. Encoded protein: CASSQNSGGSNEQFF.

The chain combines TRBV7-2 with TRBJ1-2, with TRBD1 identical over 9 bases. This CDR3 has 14 residues. V was clipped by 5 bases and J by 4 bases; unmatched bases: 5. The V gene's germline CDR1 is SGHTA and CDR2 FQGNSA. CDR3: CASSPGQGTYGYTF. The CDR3 region has the DNA TGTGCCAGCAGCCCGGGACAGGGAACCTATGGCTACACCTTC. Based on the CDR3 plus reference TRBV7-2 and TRBJ1-2, the full variable domain is GAGVSQSPSNKVTEKGKDVELRCDPISGHTALYWYRQSLGQGLEFLIYFQGNSAPDKSGLPSDRFSAERTGGSVSTLTIQRTQQEDSAVYLCASSPGQGTYGYTFGSGTRLTVV.

V is TRBV5-1 and J is TRBJ1-6; a weak D match, TRBD1 (6 bases). Germline lookup yields CDR1 SGHRS and CDR2 YFSETQ. The germline V and J ends were trimmed by 4 bases and 5 bases, with 16 bases remaining between them. CDR3 length: 16 residues. The DNA for the CDR3 is TGCGCCAGCAGCACAAACAGGGTGGTCGATAATTCACCCCTCCACTTT. Encoded protein: CASSTNRVVDNSPLHF.

The chain combines TRBV27 with TRBJ2-7; TRBD1 aligns across 10 bases. Germline assignment: CDR1 MNHEY and CDR2 SMNVEV (reference sequence). Trimming took 4 bases from V and 4 from J; bases not matched to a gene: 16. The CDR3 runs to 18 residues. Written as DNA, the CDR3 is TGTGCCAGCAGTTACATTGGGGCCGCCGGACAGGGGGTTTACGAGCAGTACTTC. It yields the protein CASSYIGAAGQGVYEQYF.

The chain is built from TRBV5-4 and TRBJ2-5, with D uncertain. Germline values: CDR1 SGHNT, CDR2 YYREEE (reference sequence). Trimming removed 5 bases at V and 5 bases at J, with 16 bases between. This CDR3 comprises 14 residues. Here the CDR3 reads CASSRSGSLETQYF. DNA for the CDR3: TGTGCCAGCAGTCGATCCGGGTCCCTGGAGACCCAGTACTTC.

This sequence joins TRBV9 and TRBJ2-7, with 9 bases matching TRBD1. Looked up from germline, CDR1 is SGDLS and CDR2 is YYNGEE. The CDR3 totals 16 residues. Trimming cost V 3 bases and J 1 base; bases outside gene matches: 8. The CDR3 reads CASSARGDRESYEQYF. In nucleotides, the CDR3 is TGTGCCAGCAGCGCCAGAGGGGACAGGGAATCCTACGAGCAGTACTTC.

The chain links TRBV5-1 to TRBJ2-3; no clear D gene. With 0 bases removed from V and 0 bases from J, the gap between germline ends came to 8 bases. Per germline, CDR1 SGHRS and CDR2 YFSETQ. CDR3 length: 15 amino acids. CDR3 coding DNA: TGCGCCAGCAGCTTGGCCGTCACTAGCACAGATACGCAGTATTTT. Its protein is CASSLAVTSTDTQYF.